This T cell receptor (beta chain) was documented in a study of CD8 T cells in ankylosing spondylitis. Whole-study results and caveats: Characteristic of ankylosing spondylitis blood, it appeared, was a TCR beta motif comprising eight highly homologous variants.

Details on this clonotype: Its specificity is not known.

The V gene's germline CDR1 is SGHTS and CDR2 YDEGEE. Trimming took 1 base from V and 3 from J; bases not matched to a gene: 12. The CDR3 has 17 amino acids. TCRdb independently ran MiXCR on the 5' RACE reads; one entry per CDR3 protein. The profile covers about 400,000 distinct CDR3 sequences, with approximately 22% appearing a single time and 13% taken by the ten largest. This chain connects TRBV5-8 to TRBJ1-1; the match to TRBD1 covers 7 bases. This TCR was sampled from a male donor with ankylosing spondylitis or in good health (not recorded which). The sequencing sample was made of blood, either unsorted or a sorted T cell fraction (not recorded which). The CDR3 loop is CASSLSVGRGSYTEAFF. Written as DNA, the CDR3 is TGTGCCAGCAGCTTGTCAGTCGGCAGGGGGAGTTACACTGAAGCTTTCTTT.